A selection of T cell receptor beta chains follows, all from one sample in a study of tumor-infiltrating lymphocytes in glioblastoma multiforme. In TCRdb, the multiplex PCR reads were re-called with MiXCR into one record per CDR3 protein. The sample lists about 15,000 distinct CDR3 sequences; 70% to 75% were seen once. Sequenced material: brain tumor tissue. The receptors originated from a male donor with glioblastoma. CDR3s include the opening cysteine and the closing phenylalanine or tryptophan. Each record gives: CDR3 DNA, CDR3 protein, D gene, clone size, J gene, V gene. D genes are given only for firm matches. Only some rows state a clone size, as once, few, many or a class for expanded clones.

CDR3nt: TGTGCCAGCAGTTACTCGAACAGCTACGAGCAGCACTTC; CDR3aa: CASSYSNSYEQHF; d_gene: NA; abundance: NA; j_gene: TRBJ2-7; v_gene: TRBV6-2/TRBV6-3
CDR3nt: TGCGCCAGCAGCCGCCGGACAGGGGGCGCAGATACGCAGTATTTT; CDR3aa: CASSRRTGGADTQYF; d_gene: TRBD1; abundance: many; j_gene: TRBJ2-3; v_gene: TRBV5-1
CDR3nt: TGTGCCAGCAGCCGGGACACAAGCTATAATTCACCCCTCCACTTT; CDR3aa: CASSRDTSYNSPLHF; d_gene: NA; abundance: many; j_gene: TRBJ1-6; v_gene: TRBV6-5
CDR3nt: TGTGCCAGCAGCTTAAATAGCTTGGGTGGAACCGGGGAACTGTTTTTT; CDR3aa: CASSLNSLGGTGELFF; d_gene: NA; abundance: NA; j_gene: TRBJ2-2; v_gene: TRBV11-2
CDR3nt: TGCAGTGTCCTACGGACAGGGACGACCCTTAATGCACAGTATTTT; CDR3aa: CSVLRTGTTLNAQYF; d_gene: TRBD1; abundance: NA; j_gene: TRBJ2-3; v_gene: TRBV20-1
CDR3nt: TGCGCCAGCAGCCGGGACATGAACACAGATACGCAGTATTTT; CDR3aa: CASSRDMNTDTQYF; d_gene: NA; abundance: NA; j_gene: TRBJ2-3; v_gene: TRBV10-1
CDR3nt: TGCAGTGGTAGACGTAGAGCAGACACTAGCACAGATACGCAGTATTTT; CDR3aa: CSGRRRADTSTDTQYF; d_gene: NA; abundance: once; j_gene: TRBJ2-3; v_gene: TRBV20-1
CDR3nt: TGCAGTGCTAGCGACAGCTATACTAGCACAGATACGCAGTATTTT; CDR3aa: CSASDSYTSTDTQYF; d_gene: NA; abundance: few; j_gene: TRBJ2-3; v_gene: TRBV20-1
CDR3nt: TGTGCCTTCATAAGTCTGGGGAACACCGAAGCTTTCTTT; CDR3aa: CAFISLGNTEAFF; d_gene: NA; abundance: NA; j_gene: TRBJ1-1; v_gene: TRBV30
CDR3nt: TGTGCCAGCAGCATAAAGACGCCAGTACAAGTGACCCAGTACTTC; CDR3aa: CASSIKTPVQVTQYF; d_gene: NA; abundance: NA; j_gene: TRBJ2-5; v_gene: TRBV21-1
CDR3nt: TGTGCCAGCAGCTTGAGCCAGAATGAGCAGTTCTTC; CDR3aa: CASSLSQNEQFF; d_gene: NA; abundance: NA; j_gene: TRBJ2-1; v_gene: TRBV11-2
CDR3nt: TGCAGTGCTAGAGGGCAGGGAGTAAGCTCCTACAATGAGCAGTTCTTC; CDR3aa: CSARGQGVSSYNEQFF; d_gene: NA; abundance: NA; j_gene: TRBJ2-1; v_gene: TRBV20-1
CDR3nt: TGCGGTGCTAGAATGTTTAGCTCCTACAATGAGCGGTTCTTC; CDR3aa: CGARMFSSYNERFF; d_gene: NA; abundance: NA; j_gene: TRBJ2-1; v_gene: TRBV20-1
CDR3nt: TGCAGTGCCACGACAGGGGGCGGCGATCAGCCCCAGCATTTT; CDR3aa: CSATTGGGDQPQHF; d_gene: TRBD1; abundance: NA; j_gene: TRBJ1-5; v_gene: TRBV20-1
CDR3nt: TGCAGTGCTAGCCCGGGAAGGGTGAATTCACCCCTCCACTTT; CDR3aa: CSASPGRVNSPLHF; d_gene: NA; abundance: NA; j_gene: TRBJ1-6; v_gene: TRBV20-1
CDR3nt: TGTGCCGTCAGGGACATGGGATCCTACGAGCAGTACTTC; CDR3aa: CAVRDMGSYEQYF; d_gene: NA; abundance: NA; j_gene: TRBJ2-7; v_gene: TRBV10-3
CDR3nt: TGCTGTGCTAGAGTCACACTAGTGGGCCCGATACAAGAGACCCAGTACTTC; CDR3aa: CCARVTLVGPIQETQYF; d_gene: NA; abundance: NA; j_gene: TRBJ2-5; v_gene: TRBV20-1
CDR3nt: TGCGCCAGCAGCCAAGGGCGCACGGCGGGCTACGAGCAGTGCTTC; CDR3aa: CASSQGRTAGYEQCF; d_gene: NA; abundance: NA; j_gene: TRBJ2-7; v_gene: TRBV4-3